What follows are 3 T cell receptor beta chains derived from one specimen sequenced in a study of cytomegalovirus exposure and HLA in healthy donors. Primers included in the PCR were 60 Vbeta and 13 Jbeta primers. Profiling relied on immunoSEQ multiplex PCR, and the TCRdb table lists in-frame clones only, not all of them. The sample consists of around 180,000 clones, 85% to 90% of them appearing once. The material sequenced was PBMCs. The receptors stem from a woman between 18 and 29 years old in good health and CMV-seronegative.

In its sample, this clone was seen a few times. The chain carries TRBV5-1 and TRBJ2-1, with 13 positions matching TRBD2. The V gene's germline CDR1 is SGHRS and CDR2 YFSETQ. The CDR3 contains 18 residues. V dropped 3 bases and J dropped 5; count of bases not matched to a gene: 11. The CDR3 DNA is TGCGCCAGCAGCTGGGGCCTGACTAGCGGGAGGACAAACAATGAGCAGTTCTTC. This gives the protein CASSWGLTSGRTNNEQFF.

This clone has more than one count but fewer than ten. The V call is TRBV15, the J call TRBJ2-3, with 7 positions matching TRBD1. This CDR3 has 16 amino acids. V gave up 8 bases and J gave up 2 bases; unmatched junction bases: 13. Germline V gives CDR1 LNHNV, CDR2 YYDKDF (reference sequence). CDR3 loop: CATGRRTGNPTDTQYF. DNA of the CDR3: TGTGCCACCGGACGAAGGACAGGCAACCCCACAGATACGCAGTATTTT.

The gene calls are TRBV7-9 and TRBJ1-1, with D uncertain. This CDR3 comprises 13 residues. From germline, CDR1 is SEHNR and CDR2 FQNEAQ (reference sequence). Deletions cut 5 bases from V and 1 base from J, with 8 bases between. The CDR3 is CASSPTPNTEAFF. In DNA form, the CDR3 reads TGTGCCAGCAGCCCCACACCGAACACTGAAGCTTTCTTT.